The source of this T cell receptor beta chain is a study of T-cell reconstitution after alpha-beta-depleted transplantation in children. As it was prepared, the TCRbeta library received unique molecular identifiers. TCRdb recomputed calls from the PCR reads with MiXCR, one row per CDR3 protein. The sample holds 250,000 to 300,000 distinct CDR3 sequences, more than 9% seen once. This clonotype has only one observation. CDR1 is SGHRS, CDR2 YFSETQ, per germline. The ends were cut back, 0 bases at V and 3 bases at J, with 13 bases in the middle. The CDR3 loop spans 16 amino acids. This chain connects TRBV5-1 to TRBJ2-1; TRBD1 is a possible D gene (6 bases). This sequence was found in a human donor who donated a stem cell graft to a child with SCID. The material was PBMCs from the stem cell graft donor, obtained from the stem cell graft. CDR3 region: CASSLAGTWNYNEQFF. The CDR3 DNA is TGCGCCAGCAGCTTGGCCGGGACATGGAACTACAATGAGCAGTTCTTC.